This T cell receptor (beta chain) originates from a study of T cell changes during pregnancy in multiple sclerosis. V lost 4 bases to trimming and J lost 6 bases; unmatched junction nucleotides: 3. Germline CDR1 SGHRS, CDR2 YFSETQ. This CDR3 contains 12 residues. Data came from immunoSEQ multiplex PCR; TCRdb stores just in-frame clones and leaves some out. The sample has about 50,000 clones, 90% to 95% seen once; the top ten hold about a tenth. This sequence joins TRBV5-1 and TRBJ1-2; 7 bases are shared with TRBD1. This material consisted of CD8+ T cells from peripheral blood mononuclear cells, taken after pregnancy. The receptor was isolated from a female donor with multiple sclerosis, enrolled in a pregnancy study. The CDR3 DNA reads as TGCGCCAGCAGCACTGACAGGGATGGCTACACCTTC. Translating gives CASSTDRDGYTF.